The 18 T cell receptor beta chains below come from one sample, sequenced in a study of identical twins. TCRdb itself ran the 5' RACE reads through MiXCR, one entry per CDR3 protein. There are under 450,000 distinct CDR3 sequences in the sample; about 18% occur only once, and around 10% lies in the top ten. Sequenced material: naive T cells sorted from blood. These receptors were taken from a man over 45 in good health.

This clonotype was recorded at least ten times. Written as DNA, the CDR3 is TGTGCCACCAGTGATTTCGGACAGGGGCACAATGAGCAGTTCTTC. Protein: CATSDFGQGHNEQFF. V gene TRBV24-1 combines with J gene TRBJ2-1, with TRBD1 matching 9 bases. CDR3 length equals 15 residues. Germline V lookup: CDR1 KGHDR, CDR2 SFDVKD. J was trimmed by 5 bases and V by 1 base; bases with no gene match: 2.

This clonotype was counted only a few times. CDR3 bases: TGTGCCAGCAGCTTAAATCAAGGGATCTCTGGGGCCAACGTCCTGACTTTC. This gives the protein CASSLNQGISGANVLTF. The rearrangement links TRBV5-4 to TRBJ2-6; D unclear. With 2 bases removed from V and 0 bases from J, the gap between germline ends came to 12 bases. CDR1 SGHNT and CDR2 YYREEE come from the germline V gene (reference sequence). CDR3 size: 17 residues.

This clonotype was recorded a few times. The rearrangement joins TRBV12-3 or TRBV12-4 to TRBJ2-1; TRBD2 agrees at 9 bases. This CDR3 spans 16 amino acids. Losses at the gene ends were 3 bases for V and 4 bases for J; bases not matched to a gene: 7. In DNA, the CDR3 is TGTGCCAGCAGTTTGAGGAGGCTAGCGGGGTACAATGAGCAGTTCTTC. It is translated as CASSLRRLAGYNEQFF.

This clonotype was observed a few times. V and J are TRBV10-3 and TRBJ2-7; TRBD2 agrees at 8 bases. There are 13 residues in the CDR3. CDR1 is ENHRY, CDR2 SYGVKD, per germline. V was clipped by 7 bases and J by 4 bases; unmatched bases: 6. The CDR3 bases are TGTGCCATCACCGCGACGGGGGGGTACGAGCAGTACTTC. Translation gives CAITATGGYEQYF.

This clonotype was counted only a few times. The J gene is TRBJ2-1, the V gene TRBV6-2 or TRBV6-3; 10 bases agree with TRBD2. This CDR3 contains 15 residues. Germline CDR1 reads MNHEY; CDR2 reads SVGEGT. With 2 bases clipped from V and 2 bases from J, the junction kept 0 bases outside the gene matches. The CDR3 spells CASSYLAGAYNEQFF. CDR3 sequence (DNA): TGTGCCAGCAGTTACCTAGCGGGGGCCTACAATGAGCAGTTCTTC.

The gene calls are TRBV2 and TRBJ2-7; D may be TRBD1 (6 bases). V dropped 7 bases and J dropped 1 base, with 14 bases sitting between them. CDR3 size: 14 residues. Germline V CDR1 and CDR2: SNHLY, FYNNEI. For the CDR3, the DNA is TGTGCCAGCAACCCTGGGGGCGGTTCCTACGAGCAGTACTTC. Amino acid sequence: CASNPGGGSYEQYF.

In this sample, this clonotype turned up a few times. This rearrangement joins TRBV10-3 to TRBJ1-1, with D maybe TRBD1 (6 bases). Germline-derived CDR1 and CDR2 are ENHRY and SYGVKD. V lost 5 bases and J lost 1, with 11 bases in between. The CDR3 sequence is 14 residues long. CDR3: CAISRQVTNTEAFF. CDR3 nucleotide sequence: TGTGCCATCAGTAGACAGGTAACGAACACTGAAGCTTTCTTT.

This clonotype was counted at least ten times. V and J are TRBV5-6 and TRBJ2-6; 12 bases align to TRBD1. The germline V gene has CDR1 SGHDT and CDR2 YYEEEE. CDR3 length: 18 residues. The V and J ends lost 0 bases and 3 bases, in that order; junction bases with no gene match: 4. The CDR3 nucleotides read TGTGCCAGCAGCTTGGCCGGGACAGGGGGCTTTGGGGCCAACGTCCTGACTTTC. This translates into CASSLAGTGGFGANVLTF.

This clonotype has just a few counts. V is TRBV20-1 and J is TRBJ2-1; TRBD2 matches 8 bases. The CDR3 runs to 15 residues. Trimming cost V 3 bases and J 8 bases; bases outside gene matches: 12. Per the germline V gene, CDR1 is DFQATT and CDR2 is SNEGSKA (reference sequence). CDR3 sequence (DNA): TGCAGTGCTAGGCCCCTCCGGGAGGGTGGCGATGAGCAGTTCTTC. It yields the protein CSARPLREGGDEQFF.

V gene TRBV25-1 combines with J gene TRBJ2-1; D not certain. This CDR3 has 16 amino acids. Trimming removed 1 base at V and 0 bases at J, with 10 bases between. In germline, CDR1 is MGHDK, CDR2 SYGVNS. The CDR3 sequence: CASSELGLSSYNEQFF. The CDR3 bases are TGTGCCAGCAGTGAATTGGGGTTAAGCTCCTACAATGAGCAGTTCTTC.

The rearrangement links TRBV7-6 to TRBJ2-2, with TRBD1 as a possible D gene (5 bases). V dropped 5 bases and J dropped 9 bases, with 19 bases sitting between them. Germline V gene lookup returns CDR1 SGHVS and CDR2 FNYEAQ. CDR3 length: 15 residues. CDR3 in DNA: TGTGCCAGCAGCCCCAGGGCTGGCTCATCCCGGGAGCTGTTTTTT. Protein product: CASSPRAGSSRELFF.

The chain recombines TRBV3-1 with TRBJ2-2; TRBD2 matches 9 bases. Germline CDR1 LGHDT, CDR2 YNNKEL (reference sequence). Losses at the gene ends were 1 base for V and 7 bases for J; bases not matched to a gene: 4. This CDR3 is built from 15 residues. This CDR3 is CASSQGGRAGGELFF. The DNA for the CDR3 is TGTGCCAGCAGCCAAGGCGGGAGGGCCGGCGGGGAGCTGTTTTTT.

This chain joins TRBV29-1 and TRBJ2-1, with D possibly being TRBD2 (6 bases). V lost 3 bases and J lost 9, with 15 bases in between. The CDR3 sequence is 13 residues long. The germline V gene encodes CDR1 SQVTM and CDR2 ANQGSEA. Here the CDR3 reads CSVDNLGGGEQFF. The CDR3, as DNA: TGCAGCGTTGATAATTTGGGGGGAGGTGAGCAGTTCTTC.

The sample holds many counts of this clonotype. V is TRBV25-1 and J is TRBJ1-2; no definite D call. The CDR3 runs to 17 residues. V was trimmed by 4 bases and J by 0 bases, leaving 18 bases between them. CDR1 MGHDK and CDR2 SYGVNS come from the germline V gene. The CDR3 DNA reads TGTGCCAGCAGTGGGGGTCTGGCCCATACTGCTAACTATGGCTACACCTTC. The encoded protein is CASSGGLAHTANYGYTF.

The rearrangement links TRBV3-1 to TRBJ2-3, with TRBD1 matching 7 bases. Trimming cost V 5 bases and J 5 bases; bases outside gene matches: 7. Germline V gene sequence: CDR1 LGHDT, CDR2 YNNKEL (reference sequence). The CDR3 runs to 14 residues. CDR3 coding DNA: TGTGCCAGCAGCACGCCCCACAGGGGAGATACGCAGTATTTT. The encoded protein is CASSTPHRGDTQYF.

This chain links TRBV12-3 or TRBV12-4 with TRBJ2-2; D might be TRBD1 (6 bases). V lost 6 bases and J lost 2, with 13 bases in between. The CDR3 totals 15 residues. CDR3: CASRPRGSNTGELFF. CDR3 in DNA: TGTGCCAGCAGACCGAGGGGGTCTAACACCGGGGAGCTGTTTTTT.

The chain employs TRBV6-1 and TRBJ2-3; 14 bases line up with TRBD2. The CDR3 runs to 15 residues. J lost 3 bases, V lost 7 bases, and 3 bases had no gene match. In germline, CDR1 is MNHNS, CDR2 SASEGT. The CDR3, as DNA: TGTGCCAGCACCCGGACTAGCGGGAGGACAGATACGCAGTATTTT. Translation: CASTRTSGRTDTQYF.

This clonotype appeared a few times. The V and J genes are TRBV20-1 and TRBJ2-7, with D tentatively TRBD2 (6 bases). Trimming removed 4 bases from V and 0 bases from J, with 16 bases in between. The germline V gene has CDR1 DFQATT and CDR2 SNEGSKA (reference sequence). The CDR3 covers 15 residues. Here the CDR3 reads CSATKVGGNSYEQYF. The CDR3 DNA sequence: TGCAGTGCTACGAAAGTTGGCGGGAACTCCTACGAGCAGTACTTC.